Following are 2 T cell receptor beta chains from one sample sequenced in a study of blood T cell repertoires in COVID-19. TCRdb keeps only in-frame clones here, not all; method: immunoSEQ multiplex PCR. This table holds approximately 180,000 clones, about nine tenths found once. Sequencing was carried out using peripheral blood. The receptors here all came from a woman in her forties or fifties with acute or convalescent COVID-19.

The chain joins TRBV7-2 to TRBJ1-5; D perhaps matches TRBD1 (5 bases). The germline V gene has CDR1 SGHTA and CDR2 FQGNSA. Trimming stripped 5 bases from V and 4 bases from J, with 12 bases between. The CDR3 has 14 amino acids. The CDR3 DNA sequence: TGTGCCAGCAGCGTGACAGTACTTAATCAGCCCCAGCATTTT. This translates into CASSVTVLNQPQHF.

The table lists this clone with a few counts. The chain recombines TRBV30 with TRBJ1-6, with unresolved D. Trimming removed 2 bases from V and 0 bases from J, with 8 bases in between. The CDR3 is 15 amino acids. The germline V gene encodes CDR1 GTSNPN and CDR2 SVGIG (reference sequence). CDR3 sequence reads: CAWSRESSYNSPLHF. The DNA of the CDR3 is TGTGCCTGGAGTAGGGAGAGCTCCTATAATTCACCCCTCCACTTT.